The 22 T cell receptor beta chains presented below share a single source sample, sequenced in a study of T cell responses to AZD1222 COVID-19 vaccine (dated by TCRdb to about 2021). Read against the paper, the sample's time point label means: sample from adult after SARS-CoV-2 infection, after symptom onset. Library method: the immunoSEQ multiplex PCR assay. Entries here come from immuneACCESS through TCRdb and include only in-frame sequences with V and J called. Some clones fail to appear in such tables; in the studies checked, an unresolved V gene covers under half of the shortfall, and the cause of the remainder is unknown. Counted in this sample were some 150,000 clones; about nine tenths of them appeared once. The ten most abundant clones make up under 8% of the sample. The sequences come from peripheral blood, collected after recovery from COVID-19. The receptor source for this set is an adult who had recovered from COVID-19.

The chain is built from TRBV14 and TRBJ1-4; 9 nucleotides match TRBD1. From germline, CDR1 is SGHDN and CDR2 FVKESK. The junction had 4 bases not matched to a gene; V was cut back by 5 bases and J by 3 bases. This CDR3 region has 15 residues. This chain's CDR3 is CASSLRTGANEKLFF. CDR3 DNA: TGTGCCAGCAGCTTAAGGACAGGGGCTAATGAAAAACTGTTTTTT.

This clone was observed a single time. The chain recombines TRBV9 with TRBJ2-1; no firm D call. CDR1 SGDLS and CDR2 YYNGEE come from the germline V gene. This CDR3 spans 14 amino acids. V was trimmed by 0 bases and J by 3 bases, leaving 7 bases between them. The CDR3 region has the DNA TGTGCCAGCAGCGTAGAAGGGTTCTACAATGAGCAGTTCTTC. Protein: CASSVEGFYNEQFF.

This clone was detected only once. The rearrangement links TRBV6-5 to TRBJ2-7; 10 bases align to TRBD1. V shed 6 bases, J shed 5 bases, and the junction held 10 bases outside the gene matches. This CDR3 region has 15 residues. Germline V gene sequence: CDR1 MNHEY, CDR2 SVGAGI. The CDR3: CASRTTGGSMNEQYF. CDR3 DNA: TGTGCCAGCAGGACGACAGGGGGCTCGATGAACGAGCAGTACTTC.

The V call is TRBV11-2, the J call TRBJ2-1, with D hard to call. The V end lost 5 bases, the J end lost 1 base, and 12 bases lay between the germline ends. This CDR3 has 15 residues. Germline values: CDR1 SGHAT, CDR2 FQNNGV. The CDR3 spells CASSPLSGSYNEQFF. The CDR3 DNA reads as TGTGCCAGCAGCCCGTTATCAGGATCCTACAATGAGCAGTTCTTC.

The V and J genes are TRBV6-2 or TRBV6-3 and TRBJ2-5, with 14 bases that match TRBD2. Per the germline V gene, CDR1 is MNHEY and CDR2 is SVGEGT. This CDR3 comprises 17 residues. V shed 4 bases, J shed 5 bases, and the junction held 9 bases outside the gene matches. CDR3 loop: CASSSRLAGGLGETQYF. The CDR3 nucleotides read TGTGCCAGCAGTTCCCGACTAGCGGGGGGGCTCGGGGAGACCCAGTACTTC.

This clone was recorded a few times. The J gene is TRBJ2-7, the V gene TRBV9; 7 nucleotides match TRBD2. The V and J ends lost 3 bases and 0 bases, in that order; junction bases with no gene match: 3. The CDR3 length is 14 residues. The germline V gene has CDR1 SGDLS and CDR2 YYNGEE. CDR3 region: CASSAGGSSYEQYF. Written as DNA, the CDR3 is TGTGCCAGCAGCGCGGGGGGTAGCTCCTACGAGCAGTACTTC.

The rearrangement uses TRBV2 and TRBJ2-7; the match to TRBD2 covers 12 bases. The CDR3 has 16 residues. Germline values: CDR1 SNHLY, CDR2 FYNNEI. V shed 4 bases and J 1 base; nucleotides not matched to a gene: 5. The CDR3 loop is CASSALTSGSSYEQYF. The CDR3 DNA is TGTGCCAGCAGTGCTTTGACTAGCGGGAGTTCCTACGAGCAGTACTTC.

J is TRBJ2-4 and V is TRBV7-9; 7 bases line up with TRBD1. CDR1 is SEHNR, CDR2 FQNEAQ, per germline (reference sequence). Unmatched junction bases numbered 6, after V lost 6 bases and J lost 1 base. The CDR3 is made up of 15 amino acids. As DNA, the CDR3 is TGTGCCAGCAGTGACAGGGTTTCTGCCAAAAACATTCAGTACTTC. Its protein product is CASSDRVSAKNIQYF.

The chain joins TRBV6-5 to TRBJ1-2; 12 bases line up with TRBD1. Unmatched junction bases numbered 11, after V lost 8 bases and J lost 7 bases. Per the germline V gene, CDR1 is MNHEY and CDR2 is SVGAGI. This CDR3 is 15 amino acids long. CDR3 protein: CASQTGTGGAIGYTF. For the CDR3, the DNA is TGTGCCAGCCAAACCGGGACAGGGGGCGCGATTGGCTACACCTTC.

CDR3 coding DNA: TGTGCCAGCTCACCAACTAGCGGGAGGTACGAGCAGTACTTC. Amino acid sequence: CASSPTSGRYEQYF. The rearrangement joins TRBV18 to TRBJ2-7; 12 bases align to TRBD2. J was trimmed by 4 bases and V by 2 bases; bases with no gene match: 0. The V gene's germline CDR1 is KGHSH and CDR2 LQKENI. The CDR3 runs to 14 residues.

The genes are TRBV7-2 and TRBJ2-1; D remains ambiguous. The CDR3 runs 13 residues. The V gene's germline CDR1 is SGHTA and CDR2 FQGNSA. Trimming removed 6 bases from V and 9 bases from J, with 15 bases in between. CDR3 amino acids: CASRTTDGIEQFF. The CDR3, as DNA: TGTGCCAGCAGAACGACCGACGGTATTGAGCAGTTCTTC.

The DNA of the CDR3 is TGTGCCAGCAGCGCTCCCGGCCAGAACACTGAAGCTTTCTTT. This gives the protein CASSAPGQNTEAFF. The genes are TRBV28 and TRBJ1-1; D ambiguous. Between the trimmed V and J ends, which lost 6 bases and 1 base, there was a span of 12 bases. The CDR3 sequence is 14 residues long. The germline CDR1 and CDR2 sequences are MDHEN and SYDVKM.

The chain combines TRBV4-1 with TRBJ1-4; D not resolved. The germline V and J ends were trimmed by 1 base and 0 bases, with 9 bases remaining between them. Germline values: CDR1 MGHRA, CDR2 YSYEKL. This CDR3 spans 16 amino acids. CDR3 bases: TGCGCCAGCAGCCAAGTTCTCAGTGCAACTAATGAAAAACTGTTTTTT. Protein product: CASSQVLSATNEKLFF.

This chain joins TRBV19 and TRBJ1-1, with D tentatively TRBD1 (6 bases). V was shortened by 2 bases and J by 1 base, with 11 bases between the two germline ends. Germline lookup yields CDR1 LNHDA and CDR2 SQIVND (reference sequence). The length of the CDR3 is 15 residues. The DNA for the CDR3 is TGTGCCAGTAGTATATGGGGGCGGGAGAACACTGAAGCTTTCTTT. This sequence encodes CASSIWGRENTEAFF.

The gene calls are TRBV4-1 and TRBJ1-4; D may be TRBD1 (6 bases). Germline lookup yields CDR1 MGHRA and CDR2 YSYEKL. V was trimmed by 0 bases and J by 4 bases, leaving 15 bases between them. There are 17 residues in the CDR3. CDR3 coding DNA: TGCGCCAGCAGCCAAGATCGGGGGGCAGGAGTTAATGAAAAACTGTTTTTT. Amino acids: CASSQDRGAGVNEKLFF.

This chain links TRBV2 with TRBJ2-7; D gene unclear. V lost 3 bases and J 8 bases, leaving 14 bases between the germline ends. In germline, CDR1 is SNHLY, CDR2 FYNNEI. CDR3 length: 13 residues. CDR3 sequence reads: CASSEGRQVKQYF. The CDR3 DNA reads TGTGCCAGCAGTGAGGGTCGGCAGGTCAAGCAGTACTTC. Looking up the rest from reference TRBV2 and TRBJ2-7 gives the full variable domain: EPEVTQTPSHQVTQMGQEVILRCVPISNHLYFYWYRQILGQKVEFLVSFYNNEISEKSEIFDDQFSVERPDGSNFTLKIRSTKLEDSAMYFCASSEGRQVKQYFGPGTRLTVT.

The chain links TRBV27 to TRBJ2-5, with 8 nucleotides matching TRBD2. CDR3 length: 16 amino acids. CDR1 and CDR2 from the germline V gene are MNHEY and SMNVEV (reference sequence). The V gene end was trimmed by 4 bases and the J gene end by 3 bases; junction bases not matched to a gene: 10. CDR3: CASSSLGSGEEETQYF. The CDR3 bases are TGTGCCAGCAGTTCCCTGGGTAGCGGGGAAGAAGAGACCCAGTACTTC.

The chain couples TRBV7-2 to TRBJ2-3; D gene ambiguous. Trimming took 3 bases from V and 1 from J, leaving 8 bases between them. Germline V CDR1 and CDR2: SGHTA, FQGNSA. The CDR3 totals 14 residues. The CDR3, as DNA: TGTGCCAGCAGCTTGACCGTCGGCACAGATACGCAGTATTTT. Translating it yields CASSLTVGTDTQYF.

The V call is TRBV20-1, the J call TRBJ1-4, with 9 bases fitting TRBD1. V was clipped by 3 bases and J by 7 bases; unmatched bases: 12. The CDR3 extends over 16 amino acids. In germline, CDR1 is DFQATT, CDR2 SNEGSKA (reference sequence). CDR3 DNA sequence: TGCAGTGCTAGTTGGACAGGGGCGCGTATTGGTGAAAAACTGTTTTTT. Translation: CSASWTGARIGEKLFF.

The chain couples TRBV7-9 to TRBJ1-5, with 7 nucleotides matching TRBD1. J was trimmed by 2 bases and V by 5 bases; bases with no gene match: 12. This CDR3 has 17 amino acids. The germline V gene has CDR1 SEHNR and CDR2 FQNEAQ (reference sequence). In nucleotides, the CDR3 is TGTGCCAGCAGCCAATCGACAGGGTTGAGGGGCAATCAGCCCCAGCATTTT. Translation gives CASSQSTGLRGNQPQHF.

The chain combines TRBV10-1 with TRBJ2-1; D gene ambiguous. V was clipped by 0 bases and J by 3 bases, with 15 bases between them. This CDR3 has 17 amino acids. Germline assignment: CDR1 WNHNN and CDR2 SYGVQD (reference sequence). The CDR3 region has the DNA TGCGCCAGCAGTGAGTCGGTTCAGGCCACGGGCTACAATGAGCAGTTCTTC. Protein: CASSESVQATGYNEQFF.

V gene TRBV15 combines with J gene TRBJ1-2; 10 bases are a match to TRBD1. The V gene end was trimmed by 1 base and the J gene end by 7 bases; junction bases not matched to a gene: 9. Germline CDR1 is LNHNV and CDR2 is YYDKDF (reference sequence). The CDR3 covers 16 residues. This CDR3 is CATSRGGTGEGAGYTF. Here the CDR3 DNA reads TGTGCCACCAGCAGAGGCGGGACAGGGGAAGGTGCTGGCTACACCTTC.